Below are 20 T cell receptor beta chains sequenced from a single sample in a study of T cells after yellow fever vaccination. TCRdb passed the 5' RACE reads through MiXCR, listing each CDR3 protein once. Of a few hundred thousand distinct CDR3 sequences in the sample, less than 20% were seen once. This specimen consisted of PBMCs, obtained 5 days after the first yellow fever vaccination. Receptors originate from a man aged 18 to 29 who received the YFV17D yellow fever vaccine.

This clonotype was seen only a few times. The rearrangement joins TRBV7-8 to TRBJ2-1; D may be TRBD1 (5 bases). CDR1 is SGHVS and CDR2 is FQNEAQ in the germline V gene. The CDR3 is 14 residues long. V gave up 5 bases and J gave up 7 bases, with 15 bases separating them. The CDR3 bases are TGTGCCAGCAGCATACAACTGCCAGGGAATGAGCAGTTCTTC. Protein product: CASSIQLPGNEQFF.

The chain is built from TRBV6-5 and TRBJ2-7, with D perhaps given as TRBD1 or TRBD2 (5 bases each). CDR1 MNHEY and CDR2 SVGAGI come from the germline V gene. The CDR3 extends over 14 amino acids. Trimming left V 0 bases short and J 4 bases short, with 10 bases between. This CDR3 reads CASSYSGRKYEQYV. As DNA, the CDR3 is TGTGCCAGCAGTTACTCGGGACGGAAATACGAGCAGTACGTC.

This clonotype was seen a handful of times. V and J are TRBV4-1 and TRBJ1-5, with 7 bases identical to TRBD1. CDR3 length equals 17 residues. Germline V gene data show CDR1 as MGHRA and CDR2 as YSYEKL. The V gene end was trimmed by 6 bases and the J gene end by 1 base; junction bases not matched to a gene: 12. The CDR3 region is CASSKTPGQQSNQPQHF. CDR3 in DNA: TGCGCCAGCAGTAAGACTCCGGGACAGCAAAGCAATCAGCCCCAGCATTTT.

The V gene is TRBV7-3, the J gene TRBJ2-3, with TRBD2 as a possible D gene (5 bases). The CDR3 has 16 amino acids. V gave up 0 bases and J gave up 1 base, with 11 bases separating them. Germline V CDR1 and CDR2: SGHTA, FQGTGA. CDR3 in amino acids: CASSLTGRVGTDTQYF. CDR3 bases: TGTGCCAGCAGCTTAACAGGGAGAGTAGGCACAGATACGCAGTATTTT.

The chain links TRBV19 to TRBJ2-2; weak D call: TRBD2 (6 bases). This CDR3 comprises 15 residues. Between the trimmed V and J ends, which lost 4 bases and 0 bases, there was a span of 9 bases. CDR1 LNHDA and CDR2 SQIVND come from the germline V gene (reference sequence). CDR3 in amino acids: CASSSGIANTGELFF. The CDR3 nucleotides read TGTGCCAGTAGTAGCGGGATCGCGAACACCGGGGAGCTGTTTTTT.

This clonotype was detected a few times. The chain joins TRBV20-1 to TRBJ2-3, with 8 bases matching TRBD2. This CDR3 comprises 15 residues. The V and J ends lost 3 bases and 8 bases, in that order; junction bases with no gene match: 13. Looked up from germline, CDR1 is DFQATT and CDR2 is SNEGSKA (reference sequence). CDR3: CSARGGSGGRGTQYF. DNA of the CDR3: TGCAGTGCTAGGGGAGGAAGCGGGGGTAGAGGTACGCAGTATTTT.

The rearrangement links TRBV7-9 to TRBJ1-2; 7 bases agree with TRBD1. Germline V CDR1 and CDR2: SEHNR, FQNEAQ (reference sequence). This CDR3 is 14 amino acids long. V lost 5 bases, J lost 6 bases, and 9 bases stayed unmatched. The CDR3: CASSPKGARDGYTF. The CDR3 DNA reads TGTGCCAGCAGCCCCAAGGGGGCGAGAGATGGCTACACCTTC.

There are a few counts of this clonotype. This sequence joins TRBV7-3 and TRBJ2-2; TRBD2 matches 8 bases. J was trimmed by 0 bases and V by 5 bases; bases with no gene match: 5. The CDR3 spans 16 residues. Germline assignment: CDR1 SGHTA and CDR2 FQGTGA. CDR3 residues: CASSRYGGANTGELFF. In DNA, the CDR3 is TGTGCCAGCAGCCGATACGGGGGGGCGAACACCGGGGAGCTGTTTTTT.

This clonotype was seen a handful of times. The chain uses TRBV6-2 or TRBV6-3 and TRBJ2-7; D gene ambiguous. V gave up 2 bases and J gave up 4 bases, with 9 bases separating them. The CDR3 is 13 amino acids. Germline-derived CDR1 and CDR2 are MNHEY and SVGEGT. CDR3 DNA: TGTGCCAGCAGTTACCCTCAGTCATACGAGCAGTACTTC. Its translation: CASSYPQSYEQYF.

The genes are TRBV7-2 and TRBJ2-2; D possibly corresponds to TRBD1 (6 bases). The CDR3 has 15 amino acids. Germline V gene sequence: CDR1 SGHTA, CDR2 FQGNSA. Trimming cost V 5 bases and J 4 bases, with 14 bases left between them. DNA of the CDR3: TGTGCCAGCAGCCTCGCCAGGGGCACCACCGGGGAGCTGTTTTTT. Translating gives CASSLARGTTGELFF.

This clonotype was seen more than once but under ten times. The genes are TRBV4-1 and TRBJ1-2; D unresolved. The ends were cut back, 1 base at V and 4 bases at J, with 10 bases in the middle. The CDR3 consists of 14 residues. Germline CDR1 and CDR2: MGHRA and YSYEKL. The CDR3 DNA sequence: TGCGCCAGCAGCCAAGCGGCGGAGACCTATGGCTACACCTTC. Amino acids: CASSQAAETYGYTF.

There are a few counts of this clonotype. The J gene is TRBJ1-1, the V gene TRBV4-2, with D possibly being TRBD1 (5 bases). Germline CDR1 is LGHNA and CDR2 is YNFKEQ. There are 16 residues in the CDR3. V shed 2 bases and J shed 2 bases, with 15 bases lying between them. As DNA, the CDR3 is TGTGCCAGCAGCCAATATACAGGTGTGGCTAACACTGAAGCTTTCTTT. This translates into CASSQYTGVANTEAFF.

The chain employs TRBV4-1 and TRBJ2-2; 12 nucleotides align to TRBD2. The CDR3 covers 16 residues. Germline V gene sequence: CDR1 MGHRA, CDR2 YSYEKL. With 2 bases clipped from V and 8 bases from J, the junction kept 6 bases outside the gene matches. The CDR3 region is CASSQLTSGGRGELFF. CDR3 DNA: TGCGCCAGCAGCCAACTTACTAGCGGGGGGCGAGGGGAGCTGTTTTTT.

The chain is built from TRBV12-3 or TRBV12-4 and TRBJ2-3; D is ambiguous. The CDR3 has 17 residues. Trimming removed 5 bases at V and 3 bases at J, with 21 bases between. The CDR3 is CASSPPLYTTRTDTQYF. The CDR3 DNA is TGTGCCAGCAGTCCCCCTCTGTACACCACACGTACAGATACGCAGTATTTT.

The rearrangement joins TRBV5-1 to TRBJ1-4; 8 bases agree with TRBD1. The germline CDR1 and CDR2 sequences are SGHRS and YFSETQ. There are 15 residues in the CDR3. V was pared by 1 base and J by 8 bases, with 7 bases of the junction left unmatched. CDR3 nucleotides: TGCGCCAGCAGCTTGTACCAGGGGGCGAGCGAAAAACTGTTTTTT. Its translation: CASSLYQGASEKLFF.

There are a few counts of this clonotype. This chain connects TRBV27 to TRBJ1-5; D gene ambiguous. Germline V gene data show CDR1 as MNHEY and CDR2 as SMNVEV (reference sequence). Trimming took 7 bases from V and 4 from J, leaving 17 bases between them. CDR3 length: 15 amino acids. The CDR3: CASNSVRTMNQPQHF. The CDR3 DNA is TGTGCCAGCAATTCCGTCCGAACAATGAATCAGCCCCAGCATTTT.

This clonotype was observed at least ten times. The chain employs TRBV5-1 and TRBJ1-1; 8 positions agree with TRBD1. Germline V gene data show CDR1 as SGHRS and CDR2 as YFSETQ. Losses at the gene ends were 7 bases for V and 4 bases for J; bases not matched to a gene: 15. CDR3 length equals 16 residues. The CDR3 here is CASESGGASLGTEAFF. In nucleotides, the CDR3 is TGCGCCAGCGAATCAGGGGGCGCAAGTTTGGGCACTGAAGCTTTCTTT. The variable domain in full, with the rest retrieved from reference TRBV5-1 and TRBJ1-1, is KAGVTQTPRYLIKTRGQQVTLSCSPISGHRSVSWYQQTPGQGLQFLFEYFSETQRNKGNFPGRFSGRQFSNSRSEMNVSTLELGDSALYLCASESGGASLGTEAFFGQGTRLTVV.

This clonotype was counted only a few times. J is TRBJ2-7 and V is TRBV20-1; the match to TRBD2 covers 10 bases. Germline loops: CDR1 DFQATT, CDR2 SNEGSKA (reference sequence). Trimming took 1 base from V and 5 from J; bases not matched to a gene: 5. The CDR3 consists of 14 residues. This CDR3 reads CSARGAGGDNEQYV. The CDR3 DNA sequence: TGCAGTGCTAGAGGAGCGGGGGGGGATAACGAGCAGTACGTC.

The chain uses TRBV7-9 and TRBJ1-6, with unresolved D. This CDR3 is built from 17 residues. V dropped 0 bases and J dropped 8 bases, with 17 bases sitting between them. CDR1 SEHNR and CDR2 FQNEAQ come from the germline V gene (reference sequence). CDR3 protein: CASSLAKATAGDSPLHF. CDR3 DNA sequence: TGTGCCAGCAGCTTAGCGAAGGCGACCGCCGGGGATTCACCCCTCCACTTT.

This rearrangement joins TRBV6-2 or TRBV6-3 to TRBJ1-5; D might be TRBD1 (6 bases). Germline-derived CDR1 and CDR2 are MNHEY and SVGEGT. This CDR3 is 15 amino acids long. V was trimmed by 5 bases and J by 0 bases, leaving 11 bases between them. The CDR3 sequence: CASSLQGDSNQPQHF. The CDR3 DNA sequence: TGTGCCAGCAGTCTACAGGGAGATAGCAATCAGCCCCAGCATTTT.